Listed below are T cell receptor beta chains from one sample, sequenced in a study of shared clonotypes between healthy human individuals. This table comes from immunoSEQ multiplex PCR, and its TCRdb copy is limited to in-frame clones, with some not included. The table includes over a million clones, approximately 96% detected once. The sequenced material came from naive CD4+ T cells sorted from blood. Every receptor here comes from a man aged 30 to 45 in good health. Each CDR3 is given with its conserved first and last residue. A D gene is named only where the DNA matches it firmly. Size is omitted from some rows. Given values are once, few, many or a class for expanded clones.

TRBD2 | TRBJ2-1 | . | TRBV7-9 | CASSLGLAATSYNEQFF | TGTGCCAGCAGCTTAGGCCTAGCGGCCACTTCCTACAATGAGCAGTTCTTC
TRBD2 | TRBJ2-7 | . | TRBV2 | CASQTSGIAASYEQYF | TGTGCCAGCCAGACTAGCGGGATTGCCGCTTCCTACGAGCAGTACTTC
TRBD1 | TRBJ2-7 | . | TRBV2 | CASKWTGAPRQYF | TGTGCCAGCAAATGGACAGGGGCCCCTAGGCAGTACTTC
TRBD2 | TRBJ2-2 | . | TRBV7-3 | CASSLFPGGGNTGELFF | TGTGCCAGCAGCTTATTCCCCGGCGGGGGGAACACCGGGGAGCTGTTTTTT
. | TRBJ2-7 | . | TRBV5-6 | CASSSNPPYEQYF | TGTGCCAGCAGCTCGAACCCCCCGTACGAGCAGTACTTC
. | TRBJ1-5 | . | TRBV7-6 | CASSNRGVPNQPQHF | TGTGCCAGCAGCAACCGGGGGGTCCCGAATCAGCCCCAGCATTTT
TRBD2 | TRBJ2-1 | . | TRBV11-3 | CASSTSGAYNEQFF | TGTGCCAGTTCGACTAGCGGGGCTTACAATGAGCAGTTCTTC
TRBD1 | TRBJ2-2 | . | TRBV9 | CASSVVGTGISFPNTGELFF | TGTGCCAGCAGCGTAGTGGGGACAGGGATTTCATTCCCGAACACCGGGGAGCTGTTTTTT
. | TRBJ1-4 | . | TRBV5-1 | CASSLGRTTNEKLFF | TGCGCCAGCAGCTTGGGTCGTACAACTAATGAAAAACTGTTTTTT
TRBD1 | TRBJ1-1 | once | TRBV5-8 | CASSRPTGGFGTEAFF | TGTGCCAGCAGCCGCCCGACAGGGGGCTTCGGCACTGAAGCTTTCTTT
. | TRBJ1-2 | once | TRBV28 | CASTTLIGYGYTF | TGTGCCAGCACCACGCTAATAGGTTATGGCTACACCTTC
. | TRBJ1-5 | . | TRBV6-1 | CASTASNQPQHF | TGTGCCAGCACAGCGAGCAATCAGCCCCAGCATTTT
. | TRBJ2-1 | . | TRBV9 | CASSVASRVNEQFF | TGTGCCAGCAGCGTGGCCTCTAGGGTCAATGAGCAGTTCTTC
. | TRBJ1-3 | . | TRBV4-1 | CASSQEGPTDRNTIYF | TGCGCCAGCAGCCAAGAGGGACCCACGGACCGAAACACCATATATTTT